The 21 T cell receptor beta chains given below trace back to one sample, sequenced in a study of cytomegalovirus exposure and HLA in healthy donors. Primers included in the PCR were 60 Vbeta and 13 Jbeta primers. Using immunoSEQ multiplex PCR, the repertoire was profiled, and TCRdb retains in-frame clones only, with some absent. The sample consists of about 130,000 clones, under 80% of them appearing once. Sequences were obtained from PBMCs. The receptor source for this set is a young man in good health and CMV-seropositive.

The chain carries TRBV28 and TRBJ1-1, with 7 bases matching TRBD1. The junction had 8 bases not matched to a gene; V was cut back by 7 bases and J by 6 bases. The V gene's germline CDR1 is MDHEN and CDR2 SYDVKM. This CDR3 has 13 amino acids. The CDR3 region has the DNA TGTGCCAGCAACTTTTTGGGGACAGCTGAAGCTTTCTTT. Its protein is CASNFLGTAEAFF.

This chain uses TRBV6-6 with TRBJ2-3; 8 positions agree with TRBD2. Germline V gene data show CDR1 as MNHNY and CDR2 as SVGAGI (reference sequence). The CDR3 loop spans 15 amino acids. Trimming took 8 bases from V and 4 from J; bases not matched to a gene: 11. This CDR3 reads CASRGGPLQPDTQYF. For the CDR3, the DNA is TGTGCCAGCCGCGGGGGGCCCCTTCAACCAGATACGCAGTATTTT.

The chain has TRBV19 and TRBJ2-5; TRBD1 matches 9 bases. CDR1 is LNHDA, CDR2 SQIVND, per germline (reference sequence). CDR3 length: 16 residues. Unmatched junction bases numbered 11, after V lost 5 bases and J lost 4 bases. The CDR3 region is CASSRIAGTGTETQYF. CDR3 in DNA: TGTGCCAGTAGTCGAATAGCCGGGACAGGGACAGAGACCCAGTACTTC.

In DNA form, the CDR3 reads TGTGCCAGCAGTTACCAAACAGGGGCCGGATGGGAGCTGTTTTTT. Protein product: CASSYQTGAGWELFF. The chain employs TRBV6-5 and TRBJ2-2; 7 bases match TRBD1. The junction had 9 bases not matched to a gene; V was cut back by 2 bases and J by 9 bases. CDR1 and CDR2 (germline): MNHEY, SVGAGI. This CDR3 comprises 15 residues.

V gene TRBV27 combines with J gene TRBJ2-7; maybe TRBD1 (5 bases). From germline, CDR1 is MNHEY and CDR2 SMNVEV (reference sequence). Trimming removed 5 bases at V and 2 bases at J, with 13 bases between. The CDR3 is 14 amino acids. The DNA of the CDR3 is TGTGCCAGCAGTGTGGGGCTGGGCACCTACGAGCAGTACTTC. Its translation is CASSVGLGTYEQYF.

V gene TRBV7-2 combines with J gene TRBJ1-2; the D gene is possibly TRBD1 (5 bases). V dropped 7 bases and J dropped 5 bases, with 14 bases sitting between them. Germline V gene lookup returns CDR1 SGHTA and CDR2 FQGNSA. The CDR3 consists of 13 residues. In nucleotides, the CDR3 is TGTGCCAGCACCTACGGGGGGACTTATGGCTACACCTTC. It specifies CASTYGGTYGYTF. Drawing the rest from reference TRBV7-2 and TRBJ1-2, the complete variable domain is GAGVSQSPSNKVTEKGKDVELRCDPISGHTALYWYRQSLGQGLEFLIYFQGNSAPDKSGLPSDRFSAERTGGSVSTLTIQRTQQEDSAVYLCASTYGGTYGYTFGSGTRLTVV.

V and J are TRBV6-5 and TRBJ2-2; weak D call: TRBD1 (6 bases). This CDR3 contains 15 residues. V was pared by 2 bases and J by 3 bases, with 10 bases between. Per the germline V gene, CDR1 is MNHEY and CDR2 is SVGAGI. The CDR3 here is CASSYGTSDTGELFF. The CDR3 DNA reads TGTGCCAGCAGTTACGGGACATCCGACACCGGGGAGCTGTTTTTT.

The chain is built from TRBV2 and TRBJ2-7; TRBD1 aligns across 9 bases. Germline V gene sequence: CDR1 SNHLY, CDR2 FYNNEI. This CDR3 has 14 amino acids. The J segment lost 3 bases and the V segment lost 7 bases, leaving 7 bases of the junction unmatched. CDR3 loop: CASTGGQGLYEQYF. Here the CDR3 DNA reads TGTGCCAGCACGGGGGGACAGGGCCTCTACGAGCAGTACTTC.

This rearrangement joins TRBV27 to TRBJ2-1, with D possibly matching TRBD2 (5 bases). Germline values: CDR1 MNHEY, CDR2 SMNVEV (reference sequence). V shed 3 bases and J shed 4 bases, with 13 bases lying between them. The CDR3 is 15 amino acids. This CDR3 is CASSLHVAPYNEQFF. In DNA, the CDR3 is TGTGCCAGCAGTTTGCATGTAGCGCCTTACAATGAGCAGTTCTTC.

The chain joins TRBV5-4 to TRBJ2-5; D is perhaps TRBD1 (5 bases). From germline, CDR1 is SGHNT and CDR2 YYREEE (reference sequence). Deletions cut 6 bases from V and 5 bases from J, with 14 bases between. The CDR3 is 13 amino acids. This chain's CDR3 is CASTWAGKETQYF. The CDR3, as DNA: TGTGCCAGCACCTGGGCAGGGAAGGAGACCCAGTACTTC.

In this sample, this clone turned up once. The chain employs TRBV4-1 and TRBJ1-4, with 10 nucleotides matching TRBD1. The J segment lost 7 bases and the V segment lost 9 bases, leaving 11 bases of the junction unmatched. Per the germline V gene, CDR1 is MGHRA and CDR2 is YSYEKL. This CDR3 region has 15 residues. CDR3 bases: TGCGCCAGTTACTCCCCGGGACAGGGGTCTGAAAAACTGTTTTTT. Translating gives CASYSPGQGSEKLFF.

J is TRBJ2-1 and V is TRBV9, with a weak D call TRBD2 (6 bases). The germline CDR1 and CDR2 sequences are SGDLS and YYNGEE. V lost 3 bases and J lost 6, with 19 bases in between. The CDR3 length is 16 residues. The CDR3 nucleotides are TGTGCCAGCAGCGAGAACCCGGAGGGCAAGGGCAATGAGCAGTTCTTC. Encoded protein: CASSENPEGKGNEQFF. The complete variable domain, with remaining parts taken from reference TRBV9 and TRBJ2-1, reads DSGVTQTPKHLITATGQRVTLRCSPRSGDLSVYWYQQSLDQGLQFLIQYYNGEERAKGNILERFSAQQFPDLHSELNLSSLELGDSALYFCASSENPEGKGNEQFFGPGTRLTVL.

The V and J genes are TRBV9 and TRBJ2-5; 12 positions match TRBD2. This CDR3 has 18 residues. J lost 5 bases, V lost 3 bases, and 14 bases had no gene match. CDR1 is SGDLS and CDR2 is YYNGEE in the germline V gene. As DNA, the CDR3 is TGTGCCAGCAGCGATGCTAGCGGGAGGGAGGGGGGTGGCGAGACCCAGTACTTC. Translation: CASSDASGREGGGETQYF.

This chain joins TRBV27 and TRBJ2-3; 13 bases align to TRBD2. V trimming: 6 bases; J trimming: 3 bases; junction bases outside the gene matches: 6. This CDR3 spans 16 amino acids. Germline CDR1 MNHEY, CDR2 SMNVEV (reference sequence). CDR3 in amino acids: CASSRLAGGATDTQYF. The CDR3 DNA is TGTGCCAGCAGCCGACTAGCGGGGGGAGCAACAGATACGCAGTATTTT.

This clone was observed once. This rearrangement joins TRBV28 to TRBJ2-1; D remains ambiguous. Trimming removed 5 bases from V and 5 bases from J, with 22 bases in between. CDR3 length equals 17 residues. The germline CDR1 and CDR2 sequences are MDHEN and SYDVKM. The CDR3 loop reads CASSLYPPDIVDNEQFF. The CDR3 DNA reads TGTGCCAGCAGTCTTTACCCCCCTGACATTGTCGACAATGAGCAGTTCTTC.

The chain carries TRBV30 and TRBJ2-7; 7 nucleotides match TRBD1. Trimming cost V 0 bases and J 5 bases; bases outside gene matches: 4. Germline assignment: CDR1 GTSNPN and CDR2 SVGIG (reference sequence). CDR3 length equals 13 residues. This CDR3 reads CAWSVTTGDEQYF. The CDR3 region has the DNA TGTGCCTGGAGTGTAACTACAGGGGACGAGCAGTACTTC.

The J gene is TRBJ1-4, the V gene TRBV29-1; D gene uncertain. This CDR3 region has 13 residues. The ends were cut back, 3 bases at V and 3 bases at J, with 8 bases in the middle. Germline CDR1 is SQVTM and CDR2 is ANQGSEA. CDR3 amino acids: CSVEEHSNEKLFF. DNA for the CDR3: TGCAGCGTTGAGGAGCACTCTAATGAAAAACTGTTTTTT.

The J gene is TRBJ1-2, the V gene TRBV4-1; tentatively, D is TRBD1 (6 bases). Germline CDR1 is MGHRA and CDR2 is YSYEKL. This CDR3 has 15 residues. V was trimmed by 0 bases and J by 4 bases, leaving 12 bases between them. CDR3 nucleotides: TGCGCCAGCAGCCAAGAAGCTGGGGGGGCCTATGGCTACACCTTC. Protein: CASSQEAGGAYGYTF.

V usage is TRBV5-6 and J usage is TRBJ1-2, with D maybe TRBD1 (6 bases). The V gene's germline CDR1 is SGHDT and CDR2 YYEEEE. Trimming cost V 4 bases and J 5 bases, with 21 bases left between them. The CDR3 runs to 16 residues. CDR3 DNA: TGTGCCAGCAGCCCCCCGGGGGGCAGGGCCCTTTATGGCTACACCTTC. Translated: CASSPPGGRALYGYTF.

The CDR3 reads CASSHLGGQYHNEQFF. The CDR3 DNA reads TGTGCCAGCAGCCATCTCGGGGGGCAGTACCACAATGAGCAGTTCTTC. The chain recombines TRBV14 with TRBJ2-1, with D possibly matching TRBD2 (7 bases). This CDR3 region has 16 residues. Trimming left V 3 bases short and J 5 bases short, with 17 bases between. Germline CDR1 is SGHDN and CDR2 is FVKESK. Full variable domain (remainder filled in from reference TRBV14 and TRBJ2-1): EAGVTQFPSHSVIEKGQTVTLRCDPISGHDNLYWYRRVMGKEIKFLLHFVKESKQDESGMPNNRFLAERTGGTYSTLKVQPAELEDSGVYFCASSHLGGQYHNEQFFGPGTRLTVL.

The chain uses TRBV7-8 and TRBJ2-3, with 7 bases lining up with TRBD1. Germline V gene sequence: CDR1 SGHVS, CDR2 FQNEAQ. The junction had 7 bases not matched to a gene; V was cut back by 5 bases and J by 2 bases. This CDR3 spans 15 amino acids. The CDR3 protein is CASSRQGLATDTQYF. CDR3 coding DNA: TGTGCCAGCAGCCGACAGGGATTAGCCACAGATACGCAGTATTTT.